The 9 T cell receptor beta chains presented below share a single source sample, sequenced in a study of T-cell memory formation after mild COVID-19 (dated by TCRdb to about 2021). Library creation used 5' RACE. Sequencing used an Illumina NovaSeq 6000. The public reads were reanalyzed by TCRdb: fastp trimming at Q25, MiXCR alignment, in-frame beta chains only. Every entry covers one CDR3 protein and lists the most common genes and DNA from its rows. In this sample the table shows hundreds of thousands of distinct CDR3 sequences, more than 15% of which occur a single time. 22% of the sample lies in the top ten. Sequenced material: PBMCs or a T cell subset sorted from them (not recorded which). Every receptor here comes from a man younger than 30 who had mild COVID-19 (a few samples of this study predate the infection). The sample titles of this study are shuffled in the database, so cell type and time point are left out; the donor was told from shared clones.

The chain carries TRBV28 and TRBJ1-5, with D unclear. V lost 1 base and J 8 bases, leaving 9 bases between the germline ends. The CDR3 length is 13 residues. From germline, CDR1 is MDHEN and CDR2 SYDVKM. The CDR3 is CASSLFPGKPQHF. The CDR3 region has the DNA TGTGCCAGCAGTTTATTCCCCGGAAAGCCCCAGCATTTT.

This clonotype has a handful of counts. The chain combines TRBV4-1 with TRBJ2-7; D is perhaps TRBD2 (6 bases). This CDR3 is built from 15 residues. Germline loops: CDR1 MGHRA, CDR2 YSYEKL. Trimming cost V 3 bases and J 7 bases, with 19 bases left between them. The CDR3 DNA is TGCGCCAGCAGCCAGGCGGGAAGCCAGGGAAAAGAGCAGTACTTC. As protein: CASSQAGSQGKEQYF.

This chain connects TRBV20-1 to TRBJ2-3, with D possibly called TRBD1 or TRBD2 (5 bases each). The CDR3 totals 13 residues. CDR1 and CDR2 (germline): DFQATT, SNEGSKA (reference sequence). The germline V and J ends were trimmed by 3 bases and 4 bases, with 11 bases remaining between them. The CDR3 sequence: CSASSGSSDTQYF. The CDR3 DNA sequence: TGCAGTGCTAGCTCAGGGAGCTCAGATACGCAGTATTTT.

The V call is TRBV11-3, the J call TRBJ1-1; the D is unclear. CDR1 is SGHNT and CDR2 is YENEEA in the germline V gene. CDR3 length equals 13 residues. V dropped 5 bases and J dropped 1 base, with 8 bases sitting between them. The chain's CDR3 is CASSNGRNTEAFF. The CDR3 DNA reads TGTGCCAGCAGCAACGGGCGGAACACTGAAGCTTTCTTT. Drawing the rest from reference TRBV11-3 and TRBJ1-1, the complete variable domain is EAGVVQSPRYKIIEKKQPVAFWCNPISGHNTLYWYLQNLGQGPELLIRYENEEAVDDSQLPKDRFSAERLKGVDSTLKIQPAELGDSAVYLCASSNGRNTEAFFGQGTRLTVV.

The rearrangement joins TRBV6-5 to TRBJ2-4; D may be TRBD1 or TRBD2 (5 bases each). Trimming removed 6 bases from V and 2 bases from J, with 17 bases in between. In germline, CDR1 is MNHEY, CDR2 SVGAGI. The CDR3 runs 16 residues. This CDR3 is CASRRGAAPSKNIQYF. The CDR3 DNA reads as TGTGCCAGCAGAAGAGGGGCCGCACCCTCCAAAAACATTCAGTACTTC.

In this sample, this clonotype turned up a few times. The rearrangement uses TRBV12-3 or TRBV12-4 and TRBJ2-2, with a possible D match to TRBD1 (6 bases). V was shortened by 2 bases and J by 6 bases, with 10 bases between the two germline ends. The CDR3 has 14 residues. CDR3 coding DNA: TGTGCCAGCAGTTTACGTGGGGGCCCCGGGGAGCTGTTTTTT. Its protein product is CASSLRGGPGELFF.

This clonotype has a count of ten or more. V usage is TRBV12-3 or TRBV12-4 and J usage is TRBJ1-5; tentatively, D is TRBD1 (5 bases). V lost 5 bases to trimming and J lost 8 bases, with 13 bases between them. The CDR3 consists of 13 residues. CDR3 sequence reads: CASSLDSQKPQHF. The CDR3 DNA reads as TGTGCCAGCAGTCTAGACAGCCAAAAGCCCCAGCATTTT.

This clonotype showed up just a few times. This rearrangement joins TRBV10-3 to TRBJ1-5; maybe TRBD1 (5 bases). The CDR3 contains 13 residues. V dropped 7 bases and J dropped 5 bases, with 12 bases sitting between them. Germline CDR1 is ENHRY and CDR2 is SYGVKD. The DNA for the CDR3 is TGTGCCATCAATAAGGGGTCGGATCAGCCCCAGCATTTT. This gives the protein CAINKGSDQPQHF.

The chain joins TRBV27 to TRBJ2-7, with a tentative D call TRBD2 (5 bases). The germline V gene encodes CDR1 MNHEY and CDR2 SMNVEV (reference sequence). The CDR3 contains 13 residues. V was pared by 8 bases and J by 2 bases, with 13 bases between. The CDR3 sequence is CASGGSNPYEQYF. CDR3 bases: TGTGCCAGCGGAGGCAGCAATCCCTACGAGCAGTACTTC.